The 32 T cell receptor beta chains below were found in one sample sequenced in a study of cytomegalovirus exposure and HLA in healthy donors. Libraries were prepared by immunoSEQ multiplex PCR; TCRdb keeps only in-frame clonotypes and omits some of them. The sample gives 100,000 to 150,000 clones, about 87% of which show up once; around 2% is in the top ten. The sequenced sample was PBMCs. The receptors were sampled from a man between 18 and 29 years old in good health and CMV-seronegative.

The V call is TRBV27, the J call TRBJ2-2; D is unresolved. CDR3 size: 14 residues. V was clipped by 3 bases and J by 1 base, with 6 bases between them. Per the germline V gene, CDR1 is MNHEY and CDR2 is SMNVEV (reference sequence). In DNA, the CDR3 is TGTGCCAGCAGTTTTCGCGGGAACACCGGGGAGCTGTTTTTT. Translated, it gives CASSFRGNTGELFF.

The chain links TRBV4-1 to TRBJ1-5; 9 bases line up with TRBD1. V shed 3 bases and J 0 bases; nucleotides not matched to a gene: 3. Per the germline V gene, CDR1 is MGHRA and CDR2 is YSYEKL. This CDR3 has 16 residues. The CDR3 DNA is TGCGCCAGCAGCCAGAGGACAGGGGTTAGCAATCAGCCCCAGCATTTT. Translating gives CASSQRTGVSNQPQHF.

This clone appeared a few times. In DNA form, the CDR3 reads TGTGCCAGTAGTATGGGACAGGGTGGCTACACCTTC. Translated: CASSMGQGGYTF. This chain uses TRBV19 with TRBJ1-2; 9 bases fit TRBD1. Germline CDR1 reads LNHDA; CDR2 reads SQIVND (reference sequence). The CDR3 contains 12 residues. Unmatched junction bases numbered 0, after V lost 3 bases and J lost 7 bases.

The chain employs TRBV4-1 and TRBJ2-1; 7 nucleotides agree with TRBD2. Trimming took 1 base from V and 4 from J; bases not matched to a gene: 4. CDR3 length: 15 residues. The germline V gene encodes CDR1 MGHRA and CDR2 YSYEKL. CDR3 nucleotide sequence: TGCGCCAGCAGCCAAGGATTACTAGCGTACAATGAGCAGTTCTTC. Protein product: CASSQGLLAYNEQFF.

The count of this clone is one. The rearrangement joins TRBV28 to TRBJ1-1; TRBD1 is a possible D gene (5 bases). The CDR3 sequence is 15 residues long. Looked up from germline, CDR1 is MDHEN and CDR2 is SYDVKM. V lost 5 bases, J lost 3 bases, and 16 bases lay in between. In DNA form, the CDR3 reads TGTGCCAGCAGTAAGCAGGGCCGACGGGACACTGAAGCTTTCTTT. It translates to CASSKQGRRDTEAFF.

The CDR3 sequence is CATRLGQEQYF. The CDR3 bases are TGTGCCACCAGACTTGGGCAGGAGCAGTACTTC. This rearrangement joins TRBV27 to TRBJ2-7; D remains unclear. The CDR3 runs 11 residues. Germline V gives CDR1 MNHEY, CDR2 SMNVEV (reference sequence). Trimming removed 10 bases at V and 7 bases at J, with 14 bases between.

The chain joins TRBV19 to TRBJ2-7; 8 positions match TRBD1. There are 15 residues in the CDR3. The ends lost 3 bases at V and 5 bases at J; junction bases unmatched: 9. From germline, CDR1 is LNHDA and CDR2 SQIVND (reference sequence). CDR3 DNA: TGTGCCAGTAGTATTGGCCAGGGGGCTATTAACGAGCAGTACTTC. This encodes CASSIGQGAINEQYF.

V usage is TRBV6-5 and J usage is TRBJ2-3; D might be TRBD1 (6 bases). Germline-derived CDR1 and CDR2 are MNHEY and SVGAGI. CDR3 size: 14 residues. With 2 bases removed from V and 5 bases from J, the gap between germline ends came to 11 bases. CDR3 amino acids: CASSYRTGIDTQYF. The CDR3 region has the DNA TGTGCCAGCAGTTACCGCACAGGGATAGATACGCAGTATTTT.

For the CDR3, the DNA is TGTGCCAGCAGGAAAATGCGGCCCTACGAGCAGTACTTC. This encodes CASRKMRPYEQYF. V usage is TRBV7-9 and J usage is TRBJ2-7; no reliable D call. Germline CDR1 and CDR2: SEHNR and FQNEAQ (reference sequence). V was clipped by 6 bases and J by 2 bases, with 11 bases between them. This CDR3 spans 13 amino acids. The whole variable domain, filled in from reference TRBV7-9 and TRBJ2-7, reads DTGVSQNPRHKITKRGQNVTFRCDPISEHNRLYWYRQTLGQGPEFLTYFQNEAQLEKSRLLSDRFSAERPKGSFSTLEIQRTEQGDSAMYLCASRKMRPYEQYFGPGTRLTVT.

V usage is TRBV13 and J usage is TRBJ2-1; 10 bases match TRBD2. This CDR3 has 15 amino acids. Germline V gene lookup returns CDR1 PRHDT and CDR2 FYEKMQ (reference sequence). The ends lost 2 bases at V and 6 bases at J; junction bases unmatched: 4. This CDR3 reads CASSLSGRASNEQFF. The CDR3 region has the DNA TGTGCCAGCAGCTTAAGCGGGAGGGCCTCCAATGAGCAGTTCTTC. The variable domain in full, with the rest retrieved from reference TRBV13 and TRBJ2-1, is AAGVIQSPRHLIKEKRETATLKCYPIPRHDTVYWYQQGPGQDPQFLISFYEKMQSDKGSIPDRFSAQQFSDYHSELNMSSLELGDSALYFCASSLSGRASNEQFFGPGTRLTVL.

The gene calls are TRBV4-1 and TRBJ2-3; D is perhaps TRBD2 (6 bases). CDR3 length: 16 amino acids. The V end lost 2 bases, the J end lost 0 bases, and 12 bases lay between the germline ends. Germline CDR1 is MGHRA and CDR2 is YSYEKL. CDR3 sequence (DNA): TGCGCCAGCAGCCAAAAAGTTCTAGCGAGCACAGATACGCAGTATTTT. Translating gives CASSQKVLASTDTQYF.

V is TRBV4-1 and J is TRBJ2-7, with TRBD2 as a possible D gene (5 bases). The V and J ends lost 0 bases and 4 bases respectively, with 16 bases between them. Germline V CDR1 and CDR2: MGHRA, YSYEKL. This CDR3 has 16 residues. For the CDR3, the DNA is TGCGCCAGCAGCCAAGATCTCAGAGACTACTCATACGAGCAGTACTTC. Protein sequence: CASSQDLRDYSYEQYF.

The chain recombines TRBV5-8 with TRBJ1-2; no definite D call. The CDR3 sequence is 12 residues long. The germline gives CDR1 SGHTS, CDR2 YDEGEE. V gave up 7 bases and J gave up 7 bases, with 14 bases separating them. The CDR3 region is CASQEGLGGYTF. DNA for the CDR3: TGTGCCAGCCAGGAGGGTCTAGGTGGCTACACCTTC. The whole variable domain, remainder taken from reference TRBV5-8 and TRBJ1-2, is EAGVTQSPTHLIKTRGQQATLRCSPISGHTSVYWYQQALGLGLQFLLWYDEGEERNRGNFPPRFSGRQFPNYSSELNVNALELEDSALYLCASQEGLGGYTFGSGTRLTVV.

The V call is TRBV4-1, the J call TRBJ2-3; the D gene is possibly TRBD2 (5 bases). This CDR3 has 14 amino acids. Germline loops: CDR1 MGHRA, CDR2 YSYEKL. The V end lost 1 base, the J end lost 4 bases, and 9 bases lay between the germline ends. CDR3 sequence reads: CASSQGPGADTQYF. CDR3 bases: TGCGCCAGCAGCCAAGGCCCCGGGGCAGATACGCAGTATTTT.

V usage is TRBV7-6 and J usage is TRBJ2-7, with a tentative D call TRBD1 (5 bases). This CDR3 has 15 residues. The germline V gene encodes CDR1 SGHVS and CDR2 FNYEAQ. The V and J ends lost 5 bases and 4 bases respectively, with 18 bases between them. The CDR3 DNA sequence: TGTGCCAGCAGCCCTCAGCCAGGCGGACAATACGAGCAGTACTTC. Amino acids: CASSPQPGGQYEQYF.

This chain links TRBV6-5 with TRBJ2-7; D perhaps matches TRBD2 (6 bases). In germline, CDR1 is MNHEY, CDR2 SVGAGI. The CDR3 runs to 14 residues. The V and J ends lost 5 bases and 7 bases respectively, with 18 bases between them. CDR3 sequence reads: CASSQPGPGREQYF. Written as DNA, the CDR3 is TGTGCCAGCAGTCAGCCGGGCCCAGGGAGGGAGCAGTACTTC.

The chain has TRBV19 and TRBJ2-7, with D possibly TRBD1 on 6 matching bases. Trimming left V 10 bases short and J 2 bases short, with 12 bases between. This CDR3 has 12 amino acids. Germline V gene data show CDR1 as LNHDA and CDR2 as SQIVND (reference sequence). In DNA, the CDR3 is TGTGCCACCGGACAGACGACCTACGAGCAGTACTTC. Amino acids: CATGQTTYEQYF.

This chain connects TRBV19 to TRBJ2-5; D is possibly TRBD2 (7 bases). Germline lookup yields CDR1 LNHDA and CDR2 SQIVND (reference sequence). The V gene lost 7 bases and the J gene lost 3 bases, with 15 bases spanning the gap. The CDR3 length is 14 residues. The CDR3 bases are TGTGCCAGTATGGGGACGGGGGGCGAAGAGACCCAGTACTTC. Protein: CASMGTGGEETQYF.

In its sample, this clone was seen a few times. The chain carries TRBV4-3 and TRBJ1-6, with D perhaps matching TRBD1 (5 bases). Germline CDR1 and CDR2: LGHNA and YSLEER. The V end was cut by 0 bases, the J end by 10 bases, with 19 bases between. CDR3 length: 17 residues. The CDR3 nucleotides are TGCGCCAGCAGCCAAGAAGGGGCTGGGAACCTCGGCTCACCCCTCCACTTT. This gives the protein CASSQEGAGNLGSPLHF.

The chain recombines TRBV6-1 with TRBJ2-1, with D perhaps matching TRBD2 (5 bases). The V end lost 6 bases, the J end lost 1 base, and 13 bases lay between the germline ends. CDR1 is MNHNS, CDR2 SASEGT, per germline. This CDR3 spans 15 amino acids. Here the CDR3 DNA reads TGTGCCAGCAGCACTAGTGCCTCTTCCTACAATGAGCAGTTCTTC. Its translation: CASSTSASSYNEQFF.

In its sample, this clone was seen once. The V call is TRBV5-6, the J call TRBJ2-1, with 7 positions matching TRBD1. Germline CDR1 is SGHDT and CDR2 is YYEEEE. The CDR3 sequence is 13 residues long. V shed 4 bases and J 8 bases; nucleotides not matched to a gene: 6. For the CDR3, the DNA is TGTGCCAGCAGCCAGCCGACAGGGTATGAGCAGTTCTTC. It encodes CASSQPTGYEQFF.

This clone came up a few times. The chain uses TRBV6-1 and TRBJ1-4; TRBD1 agrees at 8 bases. This CDR3 has 20 amino acids. V lost 0 bases, J lost 6 bases, and 18 bases stayed unmatched. CDR1 and CDR2 from the germline V gene are MNHNS and SASEGT. The CDR3, as DNA: TGTGCCAGCAGTGAAGCGGCCAATGGACAGGGAAAGAGTCGAGATGAAAAACTGTTTTTT. The encoded protein is CASSEAANGQGKSRDEKLFF.

The chain carries TRBV28 and TRBJ2-1, with D possibly TRBD1 on 6 matching bases. The ends were cut back, 6 bases at V and 4 bases at J, with 10 bases in the middle. CDR1 MDHEN and CDR2 SYDVKM come from the germline V gene. This CDR3 has 13 amino acids. CDR3 in amino acids: CASSSGQYNEQFF. The CDR3 bases are TGTGCCAGCAGCTCTGGACAGTACAATGAGCAGTTCTTC.

As DNA, the CDR3 is TGTGCCAGCAGCTTTCTAGATACGCAGTATTTT. Its translation is CASSFLDTQYF. The chain has TRBV11-3 and TRBJ2-3, with D unresolved. This CDR3 region has 11 residues. The V gene's germline CDR1 is SGHNT and CDR2 YENEEA. V dropped 3 bases and J dropped 5 bases, with 3 bases sitting between them.

This clone has only one observation. This chain uses TRBV4-1 with TRBJ2-1; TRBD1 agrees at 7 bases. V lost 2 bases to trimming and J lost 4 bases; unmatched junction nucleotides: 8. The CDR3 is made up of 16 amino acids. Germline V lookup: CDR1 MGHRA, CDR2 YSYEKL. The CDR3: CASSQMGQTGYNEQFF. The CDR3 coding sequence is TGCGCCAGCAGCCAAATGGGACAGACGGGGTACAATGAGCAGTTCTTC.

This chain uses TRBV10-1 with TRBJ2-7, with TRBD1 as a possible D gene (5 bases). CDR1 is WNHNN, CDR2 SYGVQD, per germline (reference sequence). Trimming removed 1 base from V and 1 base from J, with 14 bases in between. The CDR3 is 16 residues long. CDR3 nucleotide sequence: TGCGCCAGCAGTGAGTGGGGCGCACCCCGATCCTACGAGCAGTACTTC. This sequence encodes CASSEWGAPRSYEQYF.

The chain joins TRBV18 to TRBJ2-1; 7 nucleotides line up with TRBD1. There are 14 residues in the CDR3. Germline loops: CDR1 KGHSH, CDR2 LQKENI. V lost 5 bases and J lost 2; bases outside the gene matches: 3. CDR3 nucleotide sequence: TGTGCCAGCTCAACCGGACAGGCCTACAATGAGCAGTTCTTC. Its protein is CASSTGQAYNEQFF.

The V and J genes are TRBV18 and TRBJ2-7; TRBD1 matches at 7 bases. Germline V CDR1 and CDR2: KGHSH, LQKENI. V was clipped by 5 bases and J by 5 bases; unmatched bases: 12. The CDR3 is 15 residues long. The DNA for the CDR3 is TGTGCCAGCTCAACCGTGGGGACAGATCTCCACGAGCAGTACTTC. Translating it yields CASSTVGTDLHEQYF.

The chain combines TRBV10-3 with TRBJ2-7; no definite D call. CDR3 length: 14 residues. In germline, CDR1 is ENHRY, CDR2 SYGVKD. Deletions cut 6 bases from V and 4 bases from J, with 16 bases between. The CDR3, as DNA: TGTGCCATCAGCACTGCGTCTCGTGCATACGAGCAGTACTTC. Its translation is CAISTASRAYEQYF.

The chain recombines TRBV18 with TRBJ2-2; unclear D gene. The germline V gene has CDR1 KGHSH and CDR2 LQKENI. CDR3 size: 15 residues. With 2 bases removed from V and 2 bases from J, the gap between germline ends came to 9 bases. CDR3 nucleotides: TGTGCCAGCTCACCAATTGAGACTAACACCGGGGAGCTGTTTTTT. It specifies CASSPIETNTGELFF.

The chain links TRBV2 to TRBJ2-1, with 8 bases fitting TRBD2. V shed 5 bases and J 7 bases; nucleotides not matched to a gene: 10. This CDR3 spans 15 amino acids. Per the germline V gene, CDR1 is SNHLY and CDR2 is FYNNEI. In DNA, the CDR3 is TGTGCCAGCAGTAGTAAGAGCGGGAGAGTTAATGAGCAGTTCTTC. Its translation: CASSSKSGRVNEQFF.

This clone has more than one count but fewer than ten. This sequence joins TRBV5-1 and TRBJ2-1; TRBD1 matches 11 bases. Germline lookup yields CDR1 SGHRS and CDR2 YFSETQ. V trimming: 6 bases; J trimming: 8 bases; junction bases outside the gene matches: 10. This CDR3 is built from 15 residues. This CDR3 is CASTNRDRGIHEQFF. The CDR3 nucleotides are TGCGCCAGCACTAACCGGGACAGGGGGATTCATGAGCAGTTCTTC.